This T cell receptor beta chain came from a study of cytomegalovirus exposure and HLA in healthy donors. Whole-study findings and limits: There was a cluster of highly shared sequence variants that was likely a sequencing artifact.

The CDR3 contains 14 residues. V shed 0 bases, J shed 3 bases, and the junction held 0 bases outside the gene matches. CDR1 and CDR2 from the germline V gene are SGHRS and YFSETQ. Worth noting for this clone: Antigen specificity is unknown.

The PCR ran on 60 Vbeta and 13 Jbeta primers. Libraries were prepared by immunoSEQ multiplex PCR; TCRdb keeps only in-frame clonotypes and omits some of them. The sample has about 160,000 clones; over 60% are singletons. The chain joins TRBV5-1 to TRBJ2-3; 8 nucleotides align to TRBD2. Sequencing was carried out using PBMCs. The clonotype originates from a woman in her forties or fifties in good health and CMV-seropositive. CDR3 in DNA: TGCGCCAGCAGCTTGGGACTAGCGACAGATACGCAGTATTTT. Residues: CASSLGLATDTQYF.